Given below is one T cell receptor (beta chain) in context. The Seattle patients joined while their infection was active and were tracked longitudinally afterward. The CDR3 has 15 amino acids. The V and J ends lost 5 bases and 4 bases respectively, with 15 bases between them. Germline V gene lookup returns CDR1 MNHEY and CDR2 SVGAGI. The sample belongs to a study of blood T cell repertoires in COVID-19. Across the whole study: From the United States, Italy and Spain came samples of acute and convalescent COVID-19. In each case, the material was cDNA or gDNA derived from T cells, B-cell-depleted T cells, or PBMCs.

Methods used by the authors: Nucleated cell number was recorded as an estimate derived from reference gene primer amplification. Produced via immunoSEQ multiplex PCR; TCRdb's table is partial and in-frame only. That table gives V, J and clone size, and the DNA gave D and trimming. The repertoire consists of under 450,000 clones, with approximately 88% occurring once and the leading ten covering approximately 12%. Specimen: peripheral blood. The chain joins TRBV6-5 to TRBJ1-3; a possible D gene is TRBD1 (6 bases). This clonotype was sampled from a woman between 50 and 59 years old with COVID-19, enrolled during active disease. DNA for the CDR3: TGTGCCAGCAGTCCCTCCACAGGGTACGGAAACACCATATATTTT. Protein product: CASSPSTGYGNTIYF.